One and the same sample provided the 3 T cell receptor beta chains below, sequenced in a study of CD8 T cells in ankylosing spondylitis. General study points: Apparently characteristic of ankylosing spondylitis blood was a TCR beta motif (under ten highly homologous variants).

TCRdb re-called the 5' RACE reads with MiXCR, one entry per CDR3 protein. The sample includes about 540,000 distinct CDR3 sequences, more than 9.5% of them seen just once. For these TCRs, the target antigens are not known. Sequenced: blood, either unsorted or a sorted T cell fraction (not recorded which). The receptors were sampled from a male donor with ankylosing spondylitis.

This chain joins TRBV18 and TRBJ2-5; tentatively, D is TRBD1 or TRBD2 (6 bases each). This CDR3 region has 17 residues. Trimming left V 1 base short and J 2 bases short, with 17 bases between. Looked up from germline, CDR1 is KGHSH and CDR2 is LQKENI. In DNA, the CDR3 is TGTGCCAGCTCACCACGGGCCGGGGGCGGCCCTCAAGAGACCCAGTACTTC. This translates into CASSPRAGGGPQETQYF. The full variable domain, completed using reference TRBV18 and TRBJ2-5, is NAGVMQNPRHLVRRRGQEARLRCSPMKGHSHVYWYRQLPEEGLKFMVYLQKENIIDESGMPKERFSAEFPKEGPSILRIQQVVRGDSAAYFCASSPRAGGGPQETQYFGPGTRLLVL.

This rearrangement joins TRBV4-2 to TRBJ1-3; no clear D. Germline CDR1 reads LGHNA; CDR2 reads YNFKEQ. The germline V and J ends were trimmed by 2 bases and 0 bases, with 20 bases remaining between them. CDR3 size: 19 residues. In nucleotides, the CDR3 is TGTGCCAGCAGCCAACAACCCGAGGGATACAGTCGCTCTGGAAACACCATATATTTT. Its translation: CASSQQPEGYSRSGNTIYF.

The chain is built from TRBV2 and TRBJ1-5; no definite D call. The CDR3 totals 14 residues. Germline values: CDR1 SNHLY, CDR2 FYNNEI. Trimming removed 4 bases from V and 2 bases from J, with 9 bases in between. CDR3 residues: CASSAPGGNQPQHF. DNA for the CDR3: TGTGCCAGCAGTGCTCCGGGAGGCAATCAGCCCCAGCATTTT.